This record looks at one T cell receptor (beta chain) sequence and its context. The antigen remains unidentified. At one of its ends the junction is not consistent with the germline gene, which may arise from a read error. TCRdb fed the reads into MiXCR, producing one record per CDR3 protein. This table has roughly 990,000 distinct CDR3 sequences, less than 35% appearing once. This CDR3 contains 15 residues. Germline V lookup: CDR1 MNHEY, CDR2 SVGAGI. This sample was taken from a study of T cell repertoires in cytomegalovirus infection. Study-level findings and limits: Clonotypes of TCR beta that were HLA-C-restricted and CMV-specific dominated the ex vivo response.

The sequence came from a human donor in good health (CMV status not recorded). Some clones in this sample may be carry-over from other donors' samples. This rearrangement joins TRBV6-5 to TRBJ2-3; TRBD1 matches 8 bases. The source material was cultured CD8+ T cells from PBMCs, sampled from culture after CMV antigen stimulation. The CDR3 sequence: CASSYYGQGTDTLYF. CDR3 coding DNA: TGTGCCAGCAGTTATTATGGACAGGGCACAGATACGCTGTATTTT.